This entry lists 13 T cell receptor beta chains sequenced from one sample in a study of T-cell reconstitution after alpha-beta-depleted transplantation in children. A TCRbeta library incorporating unique molecular identifiers was prepared. TCRdb analysed the PCR reads with MiXCR anew, one entry per CDR3 protein. The sample shows just under 550,000 distinct CDR3 sequences, roughly 18% of them seen only once. The sequences come from PBMCs from the stem cell graft donor, collected from the stem cell graft. These receptors were collected from a human donor who donated a stem cell graft to a child with acute lymphoblastic leukemia.

This sequence joins TRBV27 and TRBJ1-2, with 7 bases identical to TRBD1. Germline CDR1 is MNHEY and CDR2 is SMNVEV (reference sequence). Germline trimming cut 9 bases from V and 4 bases from J; bases unmatched to any gene: 11. This CDR3 is 14 amino acids long. The CDR3 DNA sequence: TGTGCCAGTACAGACCTGACAGGGAGCTATGGCTACACCTTC. This encodes CASTDLTGSYGYTF.

V usage is TRBV11-2 and J usage is TRBJ2-3; D gene uncertain. The V end was cut by 2 bases, the J end by 2 bases, with 8 bases between. The CDR3 has 14 residues. Germline V CDR1 and CDR2: SGHAT, FQNNGV. The CDR3 region has the DNA TGTGCCAGCAGCTTAAACCCATTCACAGATACGCAGTATTTT. Protein product: CASSLNPFTDTQYF.

This chain links TRBV15 with TRBJ2-3, with D uncertain. Germline V CDR1 and CDR2: LNHNV, YYDKDF (reference sequence). V lost 0 bases and J 3 bases, leaving 10 bases between the germline ends. This CDR3 region has 15 residues. CDR3 sequence: CATSRDASRTDTQYF. CDR3 DNA: TGTGCCACCAGCAGAGATGCTTCGCGGACAGATACGCAGTATTTT.

The chain recombines TRBV12-3 or TRBV12-4 with TRBJ1-5; D perhaps matches TRBD1 (5 bases). The CDR3 covers 16 residues. Trimming took 6 bases from V and 0 from J, leaving 15 bases between them. The CDR3 DNA follows: TGTGCCAGCAGGTCTTTCCAGGGAATTAGCAATCAGCCCCAGCATTTT. Translated: CASRSFQGISNQPQHF.

The table lists this clonotype with a few counts. The rearrangement links TRBV29-1 to TRBJ2-7; the D is unclear. Looked up from germline, CDR1 is SQVTM and CDR2 is ANQGSEA. V was shortened by 4 bases and J by 3 bases, with 7 bases between the two germline ends. This CDR3 is built from 11 residues. CDR3 in amino acids: CSVGFLYEQYF. CDR3 DNA: TGCAGCGTTGGGTTTCTCTACGAGCAGTACTTC.

The rearrangement uses TRBV7-9 and TRBJ2-1; 11 bases are a match to TRBD2. CDR1 and CDR2 from the germline V gene are SEHNR and FQNEAQ (reference sequence). This CDR3 contains 17 residues. V lost 4 bases to trimming and J lost 0 bases; unmatched junction nucleotides: 5. In nucleotides, the CDR3 is TGTGCCAGCAGCTGGGGAACTAGCGGGGGCTCCTACAATGAGCAGTTCTTC. This sequence encodes CASSWGTSGGSYNEQFF. The full variable domain, in which reference TRBV7-9 and TRBJ2-1 provide the parts outside the CDR3, is DTGVSQNPRHKITKRGQNVTFRCDPISEHNRLYWYRQTLGQGPEFLTYFQNEAQLEKSRLLSDRFSAERPKGSFSTLEIQRTEQGDSAMYLCASSWGTSGGSYNEQFFGPGTRLTVL.

This clonotype was observed a handful of times. This rearrangement joins TRBV24-1 to TRBJ1-5, with 8 bases fitting TRBD1. V lost 7 bases, J lost 5 bases, and 6 bases stayed unmatched. The CDR3 sequence is 14 residues long. Germline-derived CDR1 and CDR2 are KGHDR and SFDVKD. CDR3: CATSKTGEDQPQHF. CDR3 bases: TGTGCCACCAGCAAGACAGGGGAGGATCAGCCCCAGCATTTT.

This clonotype was detected a few times. V usage is TRBV7-9 and J usage is TRBJ1-1; D gene uncertain. The ends were cut back, 0 bases at V and 1 base at J, with 12 bases in the middle. Germline values: CDR1 SEHNR, CDR2 FQNEAQ (reference sequence). The CDR3 runs to 16 residues. Written as DNA, the CDR3 is TGTGCCAGCAGCTTAGCGCTTATGGTGCCGAACACTGAAGCTTTCTTT. Residues: CASSLALMVPNTEAFF.

This clonotype showed up just a few times. V usage is TRBV6-5 and J usage is TRBJ2-5; D might be TRBD1 (5 bases). The CDR3 consists of 15 residues. In germline, CDR1 is MNHEY, CDR2 SVGAGI. With 0 bases removed from V and 0 bases from J, the gap between germline ends came to 8 bases. This CDR3 reads CASSYSGRDQETQYF. The CDR3 DNA follows: TGTGCCAGCAGTTACTCTGGCAGGGACCAAGAGACCCAGTACTTC.

J is TRBJ1-5 and V is TRBV6-1, with 11 positions matching TRBD1. The CDR3 sequence is 16 residues long. Unmatched junction bases numbered 7, after V lost 5 bases and J lost 4 bases. Germline assignment: CDR1 MNHNS and CDR2 SASEGT. The CDR3 loop is CASSPDRGLWNQPQHF. In nucleotides, the CDR3 is TGTGCCAGCAGTCCGGACAGGGGGCTCTGGAATCAGCCCCAGCATTTT.

This clonotype was picked up a small number of times. V and J are TRBV20-1 and TRBJ1-4; 10 bases match TRBD1. There are 13 residues in the CDR3. V shed 4 bases, J shed 7 bases, and the junction held 3 bases outside the gene matches. CDR1 and CDR2 (germline): DFQATT, SNEGSKA (reference sequence). This chain's CDR3 is CSAKTGGGEKLFF. DNA of the CDR3: TGCAGTGCTAAGACAGGGGGCGGTGAAAAACTGTTTTTT.

This clonotype has a handful of counts. The J gene is TRBJ1-1, the V gene TRBV20-1; tentatively, D is TRBD1 (6 bases). The germline V gene has CDR1 DFQATT and CDR2 SNEGSKA (reference sequence). The length of the CDR3 is 15 residues. Between the trimmed V and J ends, which lost 4 bases and 6 bases, there was a span of 21 bases. CDR3 DNA sequence: TGCAGTGCTACAAGCTACAGGGTTGACGTCGCTGAAGCTTTCTTT. This encodes CSATSYRVDVAEAFF.

This chain uses TRBV29-1 with TRBJ1-1; D perhaps matches TRBD1 (6 bases). Germline V CDR1 and CDR2: SQVTM, ANQGSEA. The CDR3 runs 13 residues. V was shortened by 7 bases and J by 5 bases, with 17 bases between the two germline ends. The CDR3 here is CSARPGQETEAFF. The CDR3 bases are TGCAGCGCCCGACCGGGACAAGAAACTGAAGCTTTCTTT.